The rows below give T cell receptor beta chains drawn from one sample of a study of beta chain features in type 1 diabetes. TCRdb's copy holds only in-frame clones and misses some; the assay was immunoSEQ multiplex PCR. The profile shows 100,000 to 150,000 clones, 16% of them singletons. Sequencing used central memory CD4+ T cells from blood. These receptors were taken from a young man with type 1 diabetes. The CDR3 runs from the conserved cysteine through the conserved F or W. A D gene is named only where the DNA matches it firmly. Only part of the rows carry a size: once, few, many, or a class if the clone is expanded.

j_gene,v_gene,abundance,d_gene,CDR3aa,CDR3nt
TRBJ2-3,TRBV30,NA,NA,CAWSPGRDTQYF,TGTGCCTGGAGCCCCGGTCGAGATACGCAGTATTTT
TRBJ1-2,TRBV25-1,NA,NA,CASSAEGGAYGYTF,TGTGCCAGCAGTGCTGAGGGGGGCGCCTATGGCTACACCTTC
TRBJ2-1,TRBV4-1,NA,TRBD2,CASSQDGGGANEQFF,TGCGCCAGCAGCCAAGATGGCGGGGGGGCAAATGAGCAGTTCTTC
TRBJ2-3,TRBV7-2,NA,TRBD2,CASSPRGAGGRTDTQYF,TGTGCCAGCAGCCCCCGCGGGGCGGGGGGGCGCACAGATACGCAGTATTTT
TRBJ2-2,TRBV7-2,NA,TRBD1,CASSWDRSNTGELFF,TGTGCCAGCAGCTGGGACAGGTCGAACACCGGGGAGCTGTTTTTT
TRBJ2-7,TRBV7-9,many,TRBD1,CASSQRTGGHSYEQYF,TGTGCCAGCAGCCAAAGGACAGGGGGCCACTCCTACGAGCAGTACTTC
TRBJ2-1,TRBV5-1,many,NA,CASSFSSSYNEQFF,TGCGCCAGCAGCTTTAGTAGCTCCTACAATGAGCAGTTCTTC
TRBJ2-7,TRBV7-4,few,TRBD1,CASSHDLWGQGTNEQYF,TGTGCCAGCAGCCATGACCTTTGGGGACAGGGAACCAACGAGCAGTACTTC
TRBJ1-1,TRBV7-8,NA,NA,CASSFSGNSENEAFF,TGTGCCAGCAGCTTTTCGGGGAACAGTGAGAATGAAGCTTTCTTT
TRBJ1-2,TRBV28,NA,NA,CASSLQGYYGYTF,TGTGCCAGCAGTCTACAGGGTTACTATGGCTACACCTTC
TRBJ2-1,TRBV7-2,NA,NA,CASSLSSARAWEQFF,TGTGCCAGCAGCTTATCAAGCGCGCGGGCATGGGAGCAGTTCTTC
TRBJ2-1,TRBV4-3,NA,NA,CASSQDRGEQFF,TGCGCCAGCAGCCAAGATAGGGGTGAGCAGTTCTTC
TRBJ2-2,TRBV12-5,few,NA,CASGLSNTGELFF,TGTGCTAGTGGTTTGTCGAACACCGGGGAGCTGTTTTTT
TRBJ2-3,TRBV9,once,TRBD2,CASSVSVSGSATDTQYF,TGTGCCAGCAGCGTTTCCGTTAGCGGGAGCGCCACAGATACGCAGTATTTT
TRBJ1-2,TRBV7-9,few,NA,CASSYGGQGYGYTF,TGTGCCAGCAGCTACGGGGGCCAAGGGTATGGCTACACCTTC
TRBJ2-4,TRBV5-1,few,TRBD2,CASSADGLAGSIQYF,TGCGCCAGCAGCGCAGACGGACTAGCGGGGAGCATTCAGTACTTC
TRBJ1-2,TRBV9,NA,NA,CASSVENSEYGYTF,TGTGCCAGCAGCGTAGAGAACAGCGAGTATGGCTACACCTTC
TRBJ2-3,TRBV7-9,few,NA,CASSLVGAWDTQYF,TGTGCCAGCAGCCTCGTCGGGGCCTGGGATACGCAGTATTTT
TRBJ2-1,TRBV4-3,NA,NA,CASSPQATIYNEQFF,TGCGCCAGCAGCCCCCAAGCGACGATCTACAATGAGCAGTTCTTC
TRBJ2-7,TRBV5-8,NA,NA,CASSLAGGRSYEQYF,TGTGCCAGCAGCTTGGCGGGGGGCCGTTCCTACGAGCAGTACTTC
TRBJ2-1,TRBV30,few,NA,CACEEGSSYNEQFF,TGTGCCTGCGAGGAGGGTAGCTCCTACAATGAGCAGTTCTTC
TRBJ2-1,TRBV5-4,NA,NA,CASSYQDSEQFF,TGTGCCAGCAGTTATCAAGACTCTGAGCAGTTCTTC
TRBJ2-1,TRBV7-2,NA,TRBD1,CASSHRTGGSDEQFF,TGTGCCAGCAGCCACCGAACAGGGGGCTCGGATGAGCAGTTCTTC
TRBJ2-1,TRBV7-2,NA,TRBD1,CASSQDRGSYNEQFF,TGTGCCAGCAGCCAAGACAGGGGGTCCTACAATGAGCAGTTCTTC
TRBJ1-2,TRBV7-9,many,TRBD1,CASSRQGRGGYTF,TGTGCCAGCAGCCGACAGGGGCGCGGGGGCTACACCTTC
TRBJ2-7,TRBV7-9,few,NA,CASSPYSGIGGDEQYF,TGTGCCAGCAGCCCCTACTCAGGAATTGGAGGAGACGAGCAGTACTTC
TRBJ2-2,TRBV30,NA,NA,CAWNPGLQTGELFF,TGTGCCTGGAACCCGGGACTGCAGACCGGGGAGCTGTTTTTT
TRBJ2-7,TRBV9,NA,NA,CASSLATGIGEQYF,TGTGCCAGCAGCTTAGCCACAGGGATAGGCGAGCAGTACTTC
TRBJ1-5,TRBV6-5,few,NA,CASRKVTDYNQPQHF,TGTGCCAGCAGAAAGGTGACAGATTACAATCAGCCCCAGCATTTT
TRBJ2-1,TRBV12-5,NA,TRBD2,CASGLVRGLVREKQFF,TGTGCTAGTGGTTTGGTACGGGGACTAGTCCGAGAGAAGCAGTTCTTC
TRBJ1-2,TRBV29-1,NA,NA,CSVEEQRTYSRGYTF,TGCAGCGTGGAGGAGCAGAGGACCTACTCGCGGGGCTACACCTTC
TRBJ2-5,TRBV7-8,few,NA,CASSLAGSEETQYF,TGTGCCAGCAGCTTAGCTGGCAGTGAAGAGACCCAGTACTTC
TRBJ1-2,TRBV4-3,NA,TRBD1,CASSHSGGTPNYGYTF,TGCGCCAGCAGCCATTCAGGGGGTACTCCTAACTATGGCTACACCTTC
TRBJ2-5,TRBV9,NA,TRBD2,CASSVASGLAGETQYF,TGTGCCAGCAGCGTAGCTAGTGGACTAGCCGGCGAGACCCAGTACTTC
TRBJ2-3,TRBV28,NA,NA,CASSSDGTPTDTQYF,TGTGCCAGCAGCTCTGACGGGACTCCCACAGATACGCAGTATTTT
TRBJ2-3,TRBV7-9,NA,NA,CASSQIRTGDTQYF,TGTGCCAGCAGCCAAATTCGAACGGGGGATACGCAGTATTTT
TRBJ1-2,TRBV18,once,TRBD1,CASSPRTGDGYTF,TGTGCCAGCTCACCAAGGACAGGGGATGGCTACACCTTC
TRBJ1-1,TRBV7-9,NA,NA,CASSLAAGNTEAFF,TGTGCCAGCAGCTTAGCTGCCGGCAACACTGAAGCTTTCTTT
TRBJ2-7,TRBV30,NA,NA,CAWDDALGYEQYF,TGTGCCTGGGACGACGCGTTGGGGTACGAGCAGTACTTC
TRBJ2-7,TRBV7-2,many,TRBD1,CASSPDRSEQYF,TGTGCCAGCAGCCCGGACAGGTCCGAGCAGTACTTC
TRBJ2-1,TRBV7-3,NA,NA,CASSLSPSGYNEQFF,TGTGCCAGCAGCTTAAGTCCTTCCGGCTACAATGAGCAGTTCTTC
TRBJ2-5,TRBV19,NA,NA,CASSTMPRETQYF,TGTGCCAGTAGTACCATGCCCCGAGAGACCCAGTACTTC
TRBJ2-1,TRBV9,NA,TRBD2,CASSAGLNNNEQFF,TGTGCCAGCAGCGCGGGACTAAACAACAATGAGCAGTTCTTC
TRBJ1-6,TRBV5-6,NA,NA,CASSLDRNNSPLHF,TGTGCCAGCAGCTTGGACAGGAATAATTCACCCCTCCACTTT
TRBJ2-1,TRBV2,NA,TRBD1,CASSPQGDRVNEQFF,TGTGCCAGCAGCCCACAAGGGGACAGGGTTAATGAGCAGTTCTTC
TRBJ1-2,TRBV7-2,NA,TRBD1,CASSSTGKYGYTF,TGTGCCAGCAGCTCGACAGGGAAGTATGGCTACACCTTC
TRBJ1-1,TRBV6-6,NA,TRBD1,CASSVDRDTEAFF,TGTGCCAGCAGTGTGGACAGGGACACTGAAGCTTTCTTT